This TCR beta chain appears in the sequencing data of a study of early T cells in non-severe SARS-CoV-2 infection. About the study: Bulk RNA isolated from unsorted whole blood underwent sequencing; chains were not paired.

Germline V CDR1 and CDR2: SQVTM, ANQGSEA. CDR3 length equals 15 residues. V trimming: 7 bases; J trimming: 4 bases; junction bases outside the gene matches: 12. Individual cDNA molecules were tagged with unique molecular identifiers. TCRdb reprocessed the 5' RACE reads with MiXCR, giving one entry per CDR3 protein. Of some 100,000 distinct CDR3 sequences detected, roughly 15% appear once; the ten largest clones hold about 0.58%. The sequencing input was whole blood. The genes are TRBV29-1 and TRBJ2-3; 9 positions agree with TRBD1. The clonotype comes from an adult who was a healthcare worker with PCR-confirmed SARS-CoV-2 infection or an uninfected control (not recorded which). The CDR3 DNA is TGCAGCGAGACAACCGGGACAGGGTTCGCAGATACGCAGTATTTT. This encodes CSETTGTGFADTQYF.